These T cell receptor beta chains were read from a single sample in a study of cytomegalovirus exposure and HLA in healthy donors. Data came from immunoSEQ multiplex PCR; TCRdb stores just in-frame clones and leaves some out. The sample has about 200,000 clones, 82% seen once. Sequenced material: PBMCs. These receptors originate from a man aged 40-49 years in good health and CMV-seropositive. Each CDR3 is given with its conserved first and last residue. A D gene is named only where the DNA matches it firmly. Clone size is given for some rows only: seen once, a few or many times, or a class if the clone is expanded.

>once|TRBJ1-5|TRBV4-1|.
CASSQGAVNQPQHF
TGCGCCAGCAGCCAAGGGGCAGTGAATCAGCCCCAGCATTTT
>few|TRBJ1-1|TRBV30|.
CAWGRAGVGTEAFF
TGTGCCTGGGGGCGAGCCGGGGTGGGCACTGAAGCTTTCTTT
>.|TRBJ2-1|TRBV30|.
CAWRREQISYNEQFF
TGTGCCTGGAGGAGGGAGCAGATCTCCTACAATGAGCAGTTCTTC
>.|TRBJ2-2|TRBV11-2|.
CASSPRGLTGELFF
TGTGCCAGCAGCCCGAGGGGACTTACCGGGGAGCTGTTTTTT
>.|TRBJ2-5|TRBV28|.
CASSLDSLQETQYF
TGTGCCAGCAGCTTGGACAGCCTCCAAGAGACCCAGTACTTC
>many|TRBJ1-3|TRBV6-6|.
CASSPSSSGNTIYF
TGTGCCAGCAGTCCTAGCAGCTCTGGAAACACCATATATTTT
>.|TRBJ2-1|TRBV29-1|.
CSVVPPGRNEQFF
TGCAGCGTTGTCCCGCCTGGGAGAAATGAGCAGTTCTTC
>.|TRBJ2-4|TRBV30|TRBD2
CAWAIAGIGVAKNIQYF
TGTGCCTGGGCTATAGCGGGTATTGGAGTTGCCAAAAACATTCAGTACTTC
>.|TRBJ1-5|TRBV29-1|.
CSVGGRNSNQPQHF
TGCAGCGTTGGAGGTCGGAATAGCAATCAGCCCCAGCATTTT
>.|TRBJ2-7|TRBV9|TRBD1
CASSQTGVGEQYF
TGTGCCAGCAGCCAAACAGGGGTTGGGGAGCAGTACTTC
>.|TRBJ2-2|TRBV2|TRBD1
CASSAGGTGWLTGELFF
TGTGCCAGCAGTGCTGGGGGGACAGGGTGGCTCACCGGGGAGCTGTTTTTT
>.|TRBJ1-5|TRBV2|.
CASTGQSNQPQHF
TGTGCCAGCACCGGACAGAGCAATCAGCCCCAGCATTTT
>.|TRBJ2-7|TRBV6-5|TRBD2
CASTRGLAGAYEQYF
TGTGCCAGCACCCGCGGACTAGCGGGGGCCTACGAGCAGTACTTC
>.|TRBJ1-4|TRBV5-1|TRBD1
CASSLWGTGGETFGEKLFF
TGCGCCAGCAGCTTGTGGGGGACAGGGGGCGAGACGTTTGGTGAAAAACTGTTTTTT
>.|TRBJ2-1|TRBV19|TRBD2
CAASRAGVHNEQFF
TGTGCCGCATCTAGAGCGGGAGTCCACAATGAGCAGTTCTTC
>.|TRBJ2-3|TRBV2|TRBD2
CASTLGRESTDTQYF
TGTGCCAGCACCCTGGGGCGGGAGAGCACAGATACGCAGTATTTT
>.|TRBJ2-5|TRBV2|TRBD1
CASLRQGMTQYF
TGTGCCAGCCTGAGACAGGGCATGACCCAGTACTTC
>.|TRBJ2-2|TRBV5-1|TRBD1
CASSLAGQGYVRKQYTGELFF
TGCGCCAGCAGCTTGGCGGGACAGGGATATGTCCGGAAGCAATACACCGGGGAGCTGTTTTTT
>.|TRBJ1-2|TRBV9|TRBD1
CASSVDPDRVDYGYTF
TGTGCCAGCAGCGTAGACCCGGACAGGGTAGACTATGGCTACACCTTC
>.|TRBJ2-5|TRBV7-9|TRBD2
CSSSFGAGAETQYF
TGTTCCAGCAGCTTCGGAGCGGGAGCGGAGACCCAGTACTTC
>.|TRBJ1-1|TRBV5-1|.
CASSWGGAAFF
TGCGCCAGCAGCTGGGGGGGGGCAGCTTTCTTT
>.|TRBJ2-7|TRBV5-4|TRBD1
CASSVGFGQGSNYEQYF
TGTGCCAGCAGCGTGGGGTTCGGACAGGGAAGCAACTACGAGCAGTACTTC
>.|TRBJ1-6|TRBV6-5|TRBD1
CASTPGRGPNSPLHF
TGTGCCAGCACCCCCGGGAGGGGGCCCAATTCACCCCTCCACTTT
>.|TRBJ2-3|TRBV7-2|TRBD1
CASSLVGTGGVSSTDTQYF
TGTGCCAGCAGCTTAGTCGGGACAGGCGGGGTTTCTAGCACAGATACGCAGTATTTT
>.|TRBJ1-5|TRBV7-6|.
CASSLPNQPQHF
TGTGCCAGCAGCCTTCCGAATCAGCCCCAGCATTTT
>.|TRBJ2-3|TRBV7-7|TRBD2
CASSVGTNTDTQYF
TGTGCTAGCAGCGTCGGGACTAACACAGATACGCAGTATTTT
>.|TRBJ1-5|TRBV15|.
CATSTPDQPQHF
TGTGCCACCAGCACACCAGATCAGCCCCAGCATTTT
>.|TRBJ1-1|TRBV6-1|.
CASSAQWRNTEAFF
TGTGCCAGCAGTGCACAATGGAGGAACACTGAAGCTTTCTTT
>.|TRBJ1-1|TRBV2|TRBD1
CASSIQQGAGTEAFF
TGTGCCAGCAGTATACAACAGGGGGCTGGCACTGAAGCTTTCTTT
>.|TRBJ1-2|TRBV14|.
CASSQDRTRGYTF
TGTGCCAGCAGCCAAGACAGGACTAGGGGCTACACCTTC
>few|TRBJ2-7|TRBV6-5|.
CASSVRDKPYEQYF
TGTGCCAGCAGTGTCCGGGACAAGCCCTACGAGCAGTACTTC
>.|TRBJ2-1|TRBV30|.
CALIAQFNEQFF
TGTGCCTTGATAGCGCAGTTCAATGAGCAGTTCTTC
>.|TRBJ2-1|TRBV15|.
CATSSSGTGSGEQFF
TGTGCCACCAGCTCCTCCGGGACTGGGTCTGGTGAGCAGTTCTTC
>.|TRBJ2-7|TRBV5-1|.
CASSLTGEQYF
TGCGCCAGCAGCTTGACGGGCGAGCAGTACTTC
>.|TRBJ1-1|TRBV5-6|.
CASSLRRGTEAFF
TGTGCCAGCAGCTTGAGGAGGGGTACTGAAGCTTTCTTT
>.|TRBJ1-1|TRBV7-3|.
CASSLTPVNTEAFF
TGTGCCAGCAGCTTAACCCCGGTAAACACTGAAGCTTTCTTT
>.|TRBJ2-1|TRBV7-2|TRBD2
CASSRTSGDYNEQFF
TGTGCCAGCAGCCGGACTAGCGGAGACTACAATGAGCAGTTCTTC
>few|TRBJ1-1|TRBV19|TRBD1
CASSRGQGNTEAFF
TGTGCCAGTAGTAGGGGACAGGGGAACACTGAAGCTTTCTTT
>.|TRBJ1-1|TRBV18|.
CASSLDRGTEAFF
TGTGCCAGCTCCTTGGACCGGGGGACTGAAGCTTTCTTT
>.|TRBJ2-1|TRBV6-1|.
CASSVAVPFF
TGTGCCAGCAGTGTGGCTGTCCCGTTCTTC
>.|TRBJ2-3|TRBV19|.
CASSPQTYSTDTQYF
TGTGCCAGTAGTCCCCAGACATATAGCACAGATACGCAGTATTTT
>few|TRBJ1-5|TRBV6-1|.
CASSVFGQISAPQHF
TGTGCCAGCAGTGTGTTTGGACAGATATCAGCGCCCCAGCATTTT
>.|TRBJ2-5|TRBV7-2|.
CASSQRGETQYF
TGTGCCAGCAGCCAACGGGGAGAGACCCAGTACTTC
>.|TRBJ2-3|TRBV5-1|TRBD2
CASIPLAGGPPDTQYF
TGCGCCAGCATACCTCTAGCGGGAGGGCCCCCAGATACGCAGTATTTT
>.|TRBJ2-1|TRBV6-1|TRBD1
CASSERGQGAFGSYNEQFF
TGTGCCAGCAGTGAAAGAGGACAGGGGGCGTTCGGGTCCTACAATGAGCAGTTCTTC